One and the same sample provided the 23 T cell receptor beta chains below, sequenced in a study of blood T cell repertoires in COVID-19. The data were produced by immunoSEQ multiplex PCR, yet TCRdb's version contains in-frame clones alone and is incomplete. Counted here are approximately 100,000 clones, approximately 90% occurring once; the ten biggest clones make up 32%. Sequencing was performed on peripheral blood. The receptors come from a woman older than 75 with acute or convalescent COVID-19.

This chain links TRBV7-2 with TRBJ2-7, with 9 bases fitting TRBD1. CDR1 is SGHTA and CDR2 is FQGNSA in the germline V gene. The CDR3 has 16 amino acids. Losses at the gene ends were 3 bases for V and 2 bases for J; bases not matched to a gene: 8. This CDR3 is CASSLSPGQGPYEQYF. CDR3 sequence (DNA): TGTGCCAGCAGCTTGTCACCGGGACAGGGACCCTACGAGCAGTACTTC.

The chain uses TRBV19 and TRBJ1-3; possibly TRBD1 for D (6 bases). V was pared by 5 bases and J by 4 bases, with 15 bases between. Germline V gene lookup returns CDR1 LNHDA and CDR2 SQIVND (reference sequence). The CDR3 is 15 residues long. CDR3 residues: CASSPTGTSGNTIYF. The CDR3, as DNA: TGTGCCAGTAGTCCAACCGGGACATCAGGAAACACCATATATTTT.

The chain recombines TRBV10-2 with TRBJ1-2; D perhaps matches TRBD1 (6 bases). The CDR3 loop spans 13 amino acids. V was shortened by 6 bases and J by 4 bases, with 12 bases between the two germline ends. The germline CDR1 and CDR2 sequences are WSHSY and SAAADI. The CDR3 loop is CASRDQGSYGYTF. CDR3 nucleotides: TGCGCCAGCAGAGATCAGGGGAGCTATGGCTACACCTTC.

This clone was picked up a small number of times. The chain employs TRBV6-6 and TRBJ1-3; possibly TRBD1 for D (6 bases). The CDR3 loop spans 23 amino acids. Trimming took 5 bases from V and 0 from J, leaving 35 bases between them. CDR1 and CDR2 (germline): MNHNY, SVGAGI (reference sequence). CDR3 in amino acids: CASSRPGLRGSERETVSGNTIYF. The CDR3, as DNA: TGTGCCAGCAGTCGACCTGGGTTGAGGGGGTCAGAGAGAGAAACTGTCTCTGGAAACACCATATATTTT.

The V call is TRBV9, the J call TRBJ1-3; TRBD1 might be the D (5 bases). CDR1 is SGDLS and CDR2 is YYNGEE in the germline V gene. The ends were cut back, 0 bases at V and 0 bases at J, with 10 bases in the middle. The CDR3 length is 16 residues. CDR3 DNA: TGTGCCAGCAGCGTAGCGGCAGGGCTCTCTGGAAACACCATATATTTT. Residues: CASSVAAGLSGNTIYF.

This chain connects TRBV28 to TRBJ1-4, with a tentative D call TRBD1 (5 bases). This CDR3 comprises 17 residues. Between the trimmed V and J ends, which lost 3 bases and 0 bases, there was a span of 14 bases. Per germline, CDR1 MDHEN and CDR2 SYDVKM. CDR3 in amino acids: CASSLNGPGSTNEKLFF. CDR3 in DNA: TGTGCCAGCAGTTTGAACGGCCCAGGGTCAACTAATGAAAAACTGTTTTTT.

The chain is built from TRBV27 and TRBJ2-7; TRBD1 matches at 12 bases. Germline lookup yields CDR1 MNHEY and CDR2 SMNVEV (reference sequence). Trimming at V came to 2 bases and at J to 6 bases, leaving 2 bases not matched to a gene. The CDR3 consists of 14 residues. CDR3 protein: CASSLGTGGIEQYF. The CDR3 DNA reads as TGTGCCAGCAGTTTAGGGACAGGGGGCATCGAGCAGTACTTC.

The CDR3 spells CASSPLGLAGGKYNEQFF. The CDR3 coding sequence is TGCGCCAGCAGCCCTCTCGGACTAGCGGGGGGTAAATACAATGAGCAGTTCTTC. The rearrangement links TRBV5-1 to TRBJ2-1; TRBD2 matches at 14 bases. CDR3 length: 18 amino acids. Germline values: CDR1 SGHRS, CDR2 YFSETQ. The V segment lost 4 bases and the J segment 4 bases; nucleotides outside the gene matches: 10. The full variable domain, in which reference TRBV5-1 and TRBJ2-1 provide the parts outside the CDR3, is KAGVTQTPRYLIKTRGQQVTLSCSPISGHRSVSWYQQTPGQGLQFLFEYFSETQRNKGNFPGRFSGRQFSNSRSEMNVSTLELGDSALYLCASSPLGLAGGKYNEQFFGPGTRLTVL.

The chain joins TRBV27 to TRBJ1-5; 7 nucleotides agree with TRBD1. Germline CDR1 is MNHEY and CDR2 is SMNVEV (reference sequence). The V segment lost 6 bases and the J segment 1 base; nucleotides outside the gene matches: 3. The CDR3 sequence is 14 residues long. The CDR3 DNA is TGTGCCAGCAGCCAGACAGGGAGCAATCAGCCCCAGCATTTT. Translation gives CASSQTGSNQPQHF.

The genes are TRBV28 and TRBJ1-6; 8 nucleotides match TRBD1. This CDR3 is built from 17 residues. Trimming removed 6 bases from V and 0 bases from J; junction bases left unmatched: 7. CDR1 is MDHEN and CDR2 is SYDVKM in the germline V gene. The CDR3 here is CASSPATGDSYNSPLHF. The CDR3 nucleotides read TGTGCCAGCAGCCCAGCGACAGGGGACTCCTATAATTCACCCCTCCACTTT.

The V gene is TRBV7-8, the J gene TRBJ1-4, with 7 bases identical to TRBD1. The V segment lost 5 bases and the J segment 0 bases; nucleotides outside the gene matches: 6. This CDR3 is 16 amino acids long. CDR1 SGHVS and CDR2 FQNEAQ come from the germline V gene. CDR3 residues: CASSNQQGTTNEKLFF. CDR3 nucleotides: TGTGCCAGCAGCAATCAACAGGGGACAACTAATGAAAAACTGTTTTTT. Combining the CDR3 with reference TRBV7-8 and TRBJ1-4 gives the whole variable domain GAGVSQSPRYKVAKRGQDVALRCDPISGHVSLFWYQQALGQGPEFLTYFQNEAQLDKSGLPSDRFFAERPEGSVSTLKIQRTQQEDSAVYLCASSNQQGTTNEKLFFGSGTQLSVL.

The chain joins TRBV4-3 to TRBJ1-6, with TRBD1 matching over 8 bases. Germline CDR1 is LGHNA and CDR2 is YSLEER. The length of the CDR3 is 18 residues. V lost 1 base, J lost 8 bases, and 13 bases stayed unmatched. The CDR3 region is CASSQAGQGGIPYSPLHF. CDR3 bases: TGCGCCAGCAGCCAAGCAGGACAGGGAGGGATCCCTTATTCACCCCTCCACTTT.

The chain couples TRBV4-1 to TRBJ2-3; 10 bases map to TRBD2. V was pared by 0 bases and J by 5 bases, with 11 bases of the junction left unmatched. The CDR3 has 18 amino acids. Germline V gene sequence: CDR1 MGHRA, CDR2 YSYEKL. As DNA, the CDR3 is TGCGCCAGCAGCCAAGAGATCGCTAGCGGGGGCCCTCTAGATACGCAGTATTTT. Translation gives CASSQEIASGGPLDTQYF.

This sequence joins TRBV9 and TRBJ2-1, with 8 positions matching TRBD1. Looked up from germline, CDR1 is SGDLS and CDR2 is YYNGEE. The CDR3 runs to 16 residues. J gave up 5 bases and V 0 bases, and 7 bases lay outside the gene matches. Here the CDR3 reads CASSVVAGGIHNEQFF. For the CDR3, the DNA is TGTGCCAGCAGCGTAGTTGCAGGGGGCATCCACAATGAGCAGTTCTTC.

V usage is TRBV7-9 and J usage is TRBJ1-1; tentative D call: TRBD1 (6 bases). Germline V lookup: CDR1 SEHNR, CDR2 FQNEAQ (reference sequence). Deletions cut 5 bases from V and 1 base from J, with 11 bases between. There are 14 residues in the CDR3. CDR3 coding DNA: TGTGCCAGCAGCCCCTGGACAGAGAACACTGAAGCTTTCTTT. Amino acids: CASSPWTENTEAFF.

The rearrangement links TRBV3-1 (or the pseudogene TRBV3-2) to TRBJ1-2, with D possibly matching TRBD1 (5 bases). The CDR3 runs 11 residues. Trimming left V 5 bases short and J 6 bases short, with 7 bases between. The germline V gene encodes CDR1 LGHDT and CDR2 YNNKEL (reference sequence). The CDR3 loop reads CASSSGNGYTF. The CDR3 DNA reads TGTGCCAGCAGCTCAGGGAATGGCTACACCTTC.

The chain combines TRBV5-1 with TRBJ1-2, with a tentative D call TRBD1 (6 bases). The CDR3 loop spans 13 amino acids. V was cut by 5 bases and J by 0 bases, with 8 bases left in between. CDR1 SGHRS and CDR2 YFSETQ come from the germline V gene. The CDR3 coding sequence is TGCGCCAGCAGTCGGACAGCTAACTATGGCTACACCTTC. Protein: CASSRTANYGYTF.

This rearrangement joins TRBV4-1 to TRBJ1-1, with D maybe TRBD1 (6 bases). Germline V CDR1 and CDR2: MGHRA, YSYEKL. The germline V and J ends were trimmed by 4 bases and 1 base, with 13 bases remaining between them. The CDR3 length is 15 residues. This CDR3 reads CASSRLRGGNTEAFF. The CDR3 DNA sequence: TGCGCCAGCAGCCGCTTAAGGGGGGGGAACACTGAAGCTTTCTTT.

The gene calls are TRBV29-1 and TRBJ1-2; D unresolved. With 4 bases removed from V and 4 bases from J, the gap between germline ends came to 10 bases. CDR1 SQVTM and CDR2 ANQGSEA come from the germline V gene. The CDR3 is made up of 12 amino acids. The CDR3 reads CSVGGVTYGYTF. CDR3 sequence (DNA): TGCAGCGTTGGCGGGGTAACCTATGGCTACACCTTC.

V usage is TRBV7-2 and J usage is TRBJ2-2; TRBD1 aligns across 7 bases. CDR1 and CDR2 (germline): SGHTA, FQGNSA. V shed 4 bases and J 1 base; nucleotides not matched to a gene: 6. The CDR3 runs to 16 residues. The DNA for the CDR3 is TGTGCCAGCAGCTCACAGGGGCTCCTGAACACCGGGGAGCTGTTTTTT. Translating it yields CASSSQGLLNTGELFF.

CDR3 bases: TGTGCCAGCAGCTTTGGCCTCGGAGGGGCTGGGGCCGGGGAGCTGTTTTTT. This gives the protein CASSFGLGGAGAGELFF. This chain uses TRBV5-6 with TRBJ2-2, with TRBD2 as a possible D gene (6 bases). CDR1 is SGHDT, CDR2 YYEEEE, per germline. This CDR3 has 17 amino acids. The V end was cut by 2 bases, the J end by 6 bases, with 20 bases between.

V gene TRBV2 combines with J gene TRBJ1-1; 9 nucleotides align to TRBD1. The CDR3 is 15 residues long. Trimming took 5 bases from V and 0 from J; bases not matched to a gene: 4. Germline V gives CDR1 SNHLY, CDR2 FYNNEI. The DNA of the CDR3 is TGTGCCAGCAGTAAAGACAGGGGGATGAACACTGAAGCTTTCTTT. Translation gives CASSKDRGMNTEAFF.

The V call is TRBV5-3, the J call TRBJ2-7, with TRBD2 matching over 7 bases. TRBV5-3 is treated as an ORF (open reading frame) with a function not yet certain. J gave up 6 bases and V 4 bases, and 10 bases lay outside the gene matches. The CDR3 is 14 amino acids. The CDR3, as DNA: TGTGCCAGAAGCCCTGGACTAGAAATGGTCGAGCAGTACTTC. Its translation: CARSPGLEMVEQYF.